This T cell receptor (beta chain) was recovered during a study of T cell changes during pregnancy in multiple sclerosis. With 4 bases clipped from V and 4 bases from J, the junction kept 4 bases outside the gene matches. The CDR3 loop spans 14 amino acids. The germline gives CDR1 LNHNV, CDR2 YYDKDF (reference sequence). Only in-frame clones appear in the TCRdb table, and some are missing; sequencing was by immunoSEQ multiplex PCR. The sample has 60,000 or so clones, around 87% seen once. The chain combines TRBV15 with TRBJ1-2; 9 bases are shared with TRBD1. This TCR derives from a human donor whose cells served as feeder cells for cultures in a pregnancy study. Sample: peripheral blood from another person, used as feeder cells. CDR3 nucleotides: TGTGCCACCAGCATGGACAGGGGACCCTATGGCTACACCTTC. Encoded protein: CATSMDRGPYGYTF.